These 19 T cell receptor beta chains originate from one sample sequenced in a study of T cell responses to AZD1222 COVID-19 vaccine. TCRdb keeps only in-frame clones here, not all; method: immunoSEQ multiplex PCR. Of about 92,000 clones in the sample, around 86% were seen once. Sample: peripheral blood, taken on day 0 of AZD1222 vaccination. These receptors were obtained from an adult in good health.

This clone was recorded a few times. CDR3 region: CASSPLGVWTEAFF. Here the CDR3 DNA reads TGTGCCAGCAGCCCACTAGGGGTTTGGACTGAAGCTTTCTTT. The chain uses TRBV14 and TRBJ1-1, with D tentatively TRBD1 (5 bases). V gave up 4 bases and J gave up 5 bases, with 14 bases separating them. The CDR3 totals 14 residues. The germline V gene has CDR1 SGHDN and CDR2 FVKESK.

The V gene is TRBV20-1, the J gene TRBJ1-3; 9 bases agree with TRBD1. This CDR3 spans 15 amino acids. CDR1 and CDR2 (germline): DFQATT, SNEGSKA (reference sequence). J was trimmed by 0 bases and V by 3 bases; bases with no gene match: 3. CDR3 DNA sequence: TGCAGTGCTAGTGGGGACAGGGTCTCTGGAAACACCATATATTTT. This codes for CSASGDRVSGNTIYF.

The rearrangement uses TRBV19 and TRBJ2-3; D uncertain. Trimming stripped 3 bases from V and 4 bases from J, with 8 bases between. In germline, CDR1 is LNHDA, CDR2 SQIVND (reference sequence). The CDR3 contains 13 residues. CDR3 nucleotide sequence: TGTGCCAGTAGTATCTCCCCCTCAGATACGCAGTATTTT. Translating it yields CASSISPSDTQYF.

The J gene is TRBJ1-4, the V gene TRBV12-3 or TRBV12-4; D is unclear. The ends were cut back, 7 bases at V and 12 bases at J, with 15 bases in the middle. The CDR3 totals 12 residues. This chain's CDR3 is CASTTGPLELFF. The DNA of the CDR3 is TGTGCCAGCACCACGGGTCCCTTGGAACTGTTTTTT.

The chain is built from TRBV28 and TRBJ1-3, with unresolved D. Trimming left V 7 bases short and J 4 bases short, with 14 bases between. CDR3 length: 14 amino acids. Germline V gene sequence: CDR1 MDHEN, CDR2 SYDVKM. This CDR3 is CASTSGGVGNTIYF. As DNA, the CDR3 is TGTGCCAGCACCTCCGGCGGGGTCGGAAACACCATATATTTT.

The chain couples TRBV19 to TRBJ2-1; 8 bases are shared with TRBD2. CDR1 is LNHDA, CDR2 SQIVND, per germline (reference sequence). The CDR3 runs to 16 residues. Trimming at V came to 5 bases and at J to 10 bases, leaving 16 bases not matched to a gene. The CDR3 DNA sequence: TGTGCCAGTAGTCCCTCAGCGGGAGTCACTTCGAGGGAGCAGTTCTTC. It translates to CASSPSAGVTSREQFF.

The rearrangement joins TRBV12-3 or TRBV12-4 to TRBJ2-7; tentative D call: TRBD1 (6 bases). Trimming shortened V by 6 bases and J by 2 bases, and 8 bases separated the two germline ends. The CDR3 is made up of 12 amino acids. This chain's CDR3 is CASSRQAYEQYF. The CDR3 DNA is TGTGCCAGCAGCCGACAGGCCTACGAGCAGTACTTC.

This chain joins TRBV19 and TRBJ1-2; perhaps TRBD1 as D (6 bases). This CDR3 region has 14 residues. The germline gives CDR1 LNHDA, CDR2 SQIVND (reference sequence). V was pared by 6 bases and J by 0 bases, with 11 bases between. The CDR3, as DNA: TGTGCCAGTAGCCTAGACAGGCCTAACTATGGCTACACCTTC. Translated: CASSLDRPNYGYTF.

The V and J genes are TRBV15 and TRBJ1-3; no definite D call. Trimming left V 5 bases short and J 0 bases short, with 11 bases between. Germline CDR1 is LNHNV and CDR2 is YYDKDF (reference sequence). The CDR3 loop spans 15 amino acids. CDR3 coding DNA: TGTGCCACCAGCTTCGGGTTAAGCTCTGGAAACACCATATATTTT. This sequence encodes CATSFGLSSGNTIYF. Filled out from reference TRBV15 and TRBJ1-3, the complete variable domain reads DAMVIQNPRYQVTQFGKPVTLSCSQTLNHNVMYWYQQKSSQAPKLLFHYYDKDFNNEADTPDNFQSRRPNTSFCFLDIRSPGLGDTAMYLCATSFGLSSGNTIYFGEGSWLTVV.

This clone was counted only a few times. V is TRBV10-1 and J is TRBJ1-1, with a weak D call TRBD1 (5 bases). Trimming removed 3 bases at V and 9 bases at J, with 14 bases between. Germline V gene sequence: CDR1 WNHNN, CDR2 SYGVQD (reference sequence). This CDR3 has 13 residues. CDR3 loop: CASSESSPDKAFF. In DNA form, the CDR3 reads TGCGCCAGCAGTGAAAGTTCTCCGGACAAAGCTTTCTTT.

Comment on this clone: Distinct nucleotide sequences in the sample also encode this CDR3. The genes are TRBV28 and TRBJ1-4, with D uncertain. Per the germline V gene, CDR1 is MDHEN and CDR2 is SYDVKM. This CDR3 region has 14 residues. V was cut by 3 bases and J by 2 bases, with 7 bases left in between. The CDR3 loop reads CASSLGGTNEKLFF. CDR3 sequence (DNA): TGTGCCAGCAGTTTGGGCGGCACTAATGAAAAACTGTTTTTT.

The rearrangement uses TRBV7-2 and TRBJ1-4; D might be TRBD1 (5 bases). V was cut by 1 base and J by 0 bases, with 12 bases left in between. This CDR3 is built from 17 residues. Germline V gene data show CDR1 as SGHTA and CDR2 as FQGNSA. The DNA of the CDR3 is TGTGCCAGCAGCTTAGGGGTCGGGGCAGCAACTAATGAAAAACTGTTTTTT. As protein: CASSLGVGAATNEKLFF.

The chain couples TRBV6-1 to TRBJ2-7; either TRBD1 or TRBD2 may fit D (5 bases each). The CDR3 has 16 residues. The V and J ends lost 3 bases and 3 bases respectively, with 18 bases between them. Germline-derived CDR1 and CDR2 are MNHNS and SASEGT. CDR3 DNA sequence: TGTGCCAGCAGTGACCCGGGGCGGTCGGGGTTCTACGAGCAGTACTTC. Amino acids: CASSDPGRSGFYEQYF.

This rearrangement joins TRBV3-1 (or the pseudogene TRBV3-2) to TRBJ2-7, with D uncertain. The germline V and J ends were trimmed by 1 base and 1 base, with 8 bases remaining between them. Per the germline V gene, CDR1 is LGHDT and CDR2 is YNNKEL (reference sequence). The CDR3 length is 14 residues. The CDR3 here is CASSQGPLSYEQYF. CDR3 in DNA: TGTGCCAGCAGCCAAGGCCCCCTATCCTACGAGCAGTACTTC.

The CDR3: CAISYRDGTGELFF. The CDR3 DNA reads as TGTGCCATCAGCTACAGGGACGGCACCGGGGAGCTGTTTTTT. The rearrangement joins TRBV10-3 to TRBJ2-2, with D possibly TRBD1 on 6 matching bases. Trimming cost V 6 bases and J 4 bases, with 12 bases left between them. The length of the CDR3 is 14 residues. CDR1 and CDR2 from the germline V gene are ENHRY and SYGVKD.

The chain joins TRBV7-2 to TRBJ2-3; 10 bases line up with TRBD2. V dropped 10 bases and J dropped 2; count of bases not matched to a gene: 9. From germline, CDR1 is SGHTA and CDR2 FQGNSA. The CDR3 sequence is 15 residues long. CDR3 in DNA: TGTGCCACCCAAGAGCGGGGGGGATTCACAGATACGCAGTATTTT. Amino acid sequence: CATQERGGFTDTQYF. Supplemented by reference TRBV7-2 and TRBJ2-3, the full variable domain reads GAGVSQSPSNKVTEKGKDVELRCDPISGHTALYWYRQSLGQGLEFLIYFQGNSAPDKSGLPSDRFSAERTGGSVSTLTIQRTQQEDSAVYLCATQERGGFTDTQYFGPGTRLTVL.

This clone was counted only a few times. J is TRBJ1-1 and V is TRBV5-1, with D tentatively TRBD1 (5 bases). CDR3 length: 15 residues. Germline V gene lookup returns CDR1 SGHRS and CDR2 YFSETQ. Trimming left V 1 base short and J 1 base short, with 11 bases between. CDR3 nucleotide sequence: TGCGCCAGCAGCTTGTTCGGCAGGGAGAACACTGAAGCTTTCTTT. As protein: CASSLFGRENTEAFF.

The chain carries TRBV27 and TRBJ1-1; possibly TRBD1 for D (6 bases). The CDR3 runs to 14 residues. Germline CDR1 is MNHEY and CDR2 is SMNVEV (reference sequence). V shed 6 bases and J shed 10 bases, with 21 bases lying between them. This CDR3 is CASRPRVDRPRAFF. DNA for the CDR3: TGTGCCAGCAGACCTAGGGTCGACAGGCCCCGAGCTTTCTTT.

This sequence joins TRBV3-1 (or the pseudogene TRBV3-2) and TRBJ1-4; D remains unclear. Germline CDR1 is LGHDT and CDR2 is YNNKEL (reference sequence). The CDR3 spans 14 residues. V lost 4 bases to trimming and J lost 8 bases, with 14 bases between them. The CDR3 DNA sequence: TGTGCCAGCAGCCGCAGGACTGGTTCGGAAAAACTGTTTTTT. It specifies CASSRRTGSEKLFF.